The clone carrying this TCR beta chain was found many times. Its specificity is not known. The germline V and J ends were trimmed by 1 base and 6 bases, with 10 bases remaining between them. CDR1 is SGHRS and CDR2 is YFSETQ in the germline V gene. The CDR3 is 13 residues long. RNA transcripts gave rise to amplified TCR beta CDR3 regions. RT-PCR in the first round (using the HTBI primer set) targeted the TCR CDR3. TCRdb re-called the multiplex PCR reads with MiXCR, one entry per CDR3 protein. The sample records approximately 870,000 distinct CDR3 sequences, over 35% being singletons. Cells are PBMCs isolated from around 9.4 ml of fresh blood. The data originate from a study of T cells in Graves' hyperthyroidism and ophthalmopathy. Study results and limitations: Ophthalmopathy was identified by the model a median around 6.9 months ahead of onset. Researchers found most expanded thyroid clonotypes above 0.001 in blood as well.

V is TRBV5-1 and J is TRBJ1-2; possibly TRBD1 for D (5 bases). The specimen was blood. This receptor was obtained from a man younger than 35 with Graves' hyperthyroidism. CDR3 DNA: TGCGCCAGCAGCTTGTCAGGACAACATGGCTACACCTTC. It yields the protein CASSLSGQHGYTF. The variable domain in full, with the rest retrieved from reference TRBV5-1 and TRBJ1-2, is KAGVTQTPRYLIKTRGQQVTLSCSPISGHRSVSWYQQTPGQGLQFLFEYFSETQRNKGNFPGRFSGRQFSNSRSEMNVSTLELGDSALYLCASSLSGQHGYTFGSGTRLTVV.